Each of the 3 T cell receptor beta chains below was sequenced from the same sample in a study of siplizumab effects on memory and regulatory T cells. Produced via immunoSEQ multiplex PCR; TCRdb's table is partial and in-frame only. The sample lists 85,000 to 90,000 clones; just under 90% were seen once. The material sequenced was CD4+ T cells sorted from blood. All receptors come from a human donor in good health.

As DNA, the CDR3 is TGTGCCAGTAGCGGGGGAGCGGGAGGGTTTGATACGCAGTATTTT. Protein: CASSGGAGGFDTQYF. The V call is TRBV19, the J call TRBJ2-3; 10 nucleotides line up with TRBD2. There are 15 residues in the CDR3. V lost 6 bases to trimming and J lost 6 bases; unmatched junction nucleotides: 9. Germline V gene sequence: CDR1 LNHDA, CDR2 SQIVND (reference sequence).

The V gene is TRBV18, the J gene TRBJ2-1, with D unresolved. The germline CDR1 and CDR2 sequences are KGHSH and LQKENI. This CDR3 contains 16 residues. Trimming removed 0 bases at V and 5 bases at J, with 14 bases between. This chain's CDR3 is CASSPPVSQAHNEQFF. The CDR3 coding sequence is TGTGCCAGCTCACCACCGGTCAGCCAAGCCCACAATGAGCAGTTCTTC.

This chain links TRBV10-3 with TRBJ1-2; D is possibly TRBD1 (5 bases). CDR1 is ENHRY, CDR2 SYGVKD, per germline. The V end lost 0 bases, the J end lost 6 bases, and 23 bases lay between the germline ends. This CDR3 spans 18 amino acids. The CDR3 sequence is CAISESRSTGERGNGYTF. CDR3 nucleotide sequence: TGTGCCATCAGTGAGTCGAGATCGACGGGGGAACGGGGAAATGGCTACACCTTC.